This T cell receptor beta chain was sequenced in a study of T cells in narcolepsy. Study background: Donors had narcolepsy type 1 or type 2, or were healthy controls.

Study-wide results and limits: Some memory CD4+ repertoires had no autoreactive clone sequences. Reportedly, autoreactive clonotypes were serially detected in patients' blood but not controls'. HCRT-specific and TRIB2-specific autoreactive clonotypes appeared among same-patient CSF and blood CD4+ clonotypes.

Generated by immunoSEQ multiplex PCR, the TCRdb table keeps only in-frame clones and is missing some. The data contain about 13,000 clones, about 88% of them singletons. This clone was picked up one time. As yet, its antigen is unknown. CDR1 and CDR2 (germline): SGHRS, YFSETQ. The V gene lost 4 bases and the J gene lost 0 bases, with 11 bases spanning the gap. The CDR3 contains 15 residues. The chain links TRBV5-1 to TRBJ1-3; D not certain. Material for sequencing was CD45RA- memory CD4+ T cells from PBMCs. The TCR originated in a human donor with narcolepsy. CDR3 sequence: CASSLPRVSGNTIYF. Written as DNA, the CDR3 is TGCGCCAGCAGCCTACCTCGTGTCTCTGGAAACACCATATATTTT.